Presented here are 4 T cell receptor beta chains from one specimen sequenced in a study of CD8 T cells in ankylosing spondylitis. TCRdb analysed the 5' RACE reads with MiXCR anew, one entry per CDR3 protein. The table records some 240,000 distinct CDR3 sequences, over 8.5% of them present only once. Sequenced sample: blood, either unsorted or a sorted T cell fraction (not recorded which). Receptors originate from a male donor with ankylosing spondylitis or in good health (not recorded which).

This clonotype was found a few times. This chain links TRBV5-1 with TRBJ2-3, with no clear D. Germline V gene data show CDR1 as SGHRS and CDR2 as YFSETQ. V shed 0 bases and J shed 0 bases, with 11 bases lying between them. The CDR3 length is 16 residues. This CDR3 reads CASSLATGRSTDTQYF. In DNA, the CDR3 is TGCGCCAGCAGCTTGGCGACGGGCCGAAGCACAGATACGCAGTATTTT.

On this clonotype: Since a much larger clone is just one base distant, this may be a read error. DNA of the CDR3: TGCGCCAGCAGCCCCGGAGGCGGGGGGCCCCAGCATTTT. This codes for CASSPGGGGPQHF. This chain joins TRBV5-1 and TRBJ1-5; possible D gene TRBD1, 5 bases. With 4 bases removed from V and 9 bases from J, the gap between germline ends came to 14 bases. In germline, CDR1 is SGHRS, CDR2 YFSETQ. This CDR3 region has 13 residues.

This clonotype was recorded at least ten times. This chain connects TRBV7-9 to TRBJ2-3; D may match TRBD1 or TRBD2 (5 bases each). Germline V gives CDR1 SEHNR, CDR2 FQNEAQ (reference sequence). V was trimmed by 4 bases and J by 4 bases, leaving 12 bases between them. This CDR3 is built from 14 residues. The CDR3 region has the DNA TGTGCCAGCAGCTCCCCGGGGCAGGCAGATACGCAGTATTTT. This gives the protein CASSSPGQADTQYF.

This clonotype was seen repeatedly, ten times or more. The chain couples TRBV5-4 to TRBJ2-3, with D possibly being TRBD2 (6 bases). Germline CDR1 and CDR2: SGHNT and YYREEE (reference sequence). The length of the CDR3 is 16 residues. The V and J ends lost 2 bases and 0 bases respectively, with 13 bases between them. Here the CDR3 reads CASSLKLASSTDTQYF. The CDR3 DNA reads as TGTGCCAGCAGCTTAAAACTAGCATCTAGCACAGATACGCAGTATTTT.